This T cell receptor (beta chain) was retrieved from a study of T cells in Graves' hyperthyroidism and ophthalmopathy. About the study: The authors collected peripheral blood at initial diagnosis, before any treatment.

This clonotype was detected ten times or more. The CDR3 runs 13 residues. Trimming removed 6 bases from V and 1 base from J, with 9 bases in between. Germline CDR1 SQVTM, CDR2 ANQGSEA. Amplification of TCR beta CDR3 regions was performed using RNA transcripts as template. The HTBI set primed first-round TCR CDR3 RT-PCR. A single record per CDR3 protein comes from TCRdb applying MiXCR to the multiplex PCR reads. This table holds approximately 610,000 distinct CDR3 sequences, 14% to 15% found once. Orbital computed tomography, thyroid ultrasound, serum thyroxine and TRAb, and clinical symptoms together informed the diagnoses.

The chain combines TRBV29-1 with TRBJ2-2; D not certain. The sequenced sample was blood. The sequence was obtained from a woman aged 40 to 55 with Graves' ophthalmopathy. The CDR3 reads CSVPGVNTGELFF. The DNA of the CDR3 is TGCAGCGTCCCTGGAGTGAACACCGGGGAGCTGTTTTTT.